This is a list of T cell receptor beta chains from one sample in a study of cytomegalovirus exposure and HLA in healthy donors. The method was immunoSEQ multiplex PCR; TCRdb's version includes in-frame clones alone and lacks a portion of them. The repertoire holds around 100,000 clones, around 85% seen once, with around 1.9% in the top ten. The material sequenced was PBMCs. The receptors were gathered from a man aged 18 to 30 in good health and CMV-seronegative. CDR3s include the opening cysteine and the closing phenylalanine or tryptophan. D genes are given only for firm matches. Clone size is stated in some rows and not others, as once, few, many or a class when expanded.

d_gene | j_gene | v_gene | abundance | CDR3nt | CDR3aa
. | TRBJ2-2 | TRBV6-4 | . | TGTGCCAGCAGTGACGCGGGGGCCAACACCGGGGAGCTGTTTTTT | CASSDAGANTGELFF
. | TRBJ2-5 | TRBV6-1 | . | TGTGCCAGCAGTTATCGGACAGACGAGACCCAGTACTTC | CASSYRTDETQYF
TRBD1 | TRBJ2-3 | TRBV9 | . | TGTGCCAGCAGGGGGACAGGGGCTAGCACAGATACGCAGTATTTT | CASRGTGASTDTQYF
. | TRBJ1-2 | TRBV29-1 | . | TGCAGCGTGGGGGGGGCGGGTGGCTACACCTTC | CSVGGAGGYTF
. | TRBJ2-2 | TRBV19 | . | TGTGCCAGTAGTACCAGGGGAGAGCTGTTTTTT | CASSTRGELFF
TRBD1 | TRBJ1-1 | TRBV2 | . | TGTGCCAGCAGCCAACAGGGGGCAGGAACTGAAGCTTTCTTT | CASSQQGAGTEAFF
. | TRBJ2-5 | TRBV2 | . | TGTGCCAGCAGTTTGAGGGAGACCGGGGAGACCCAGTACTTC | CASSLRETGETQYF
TRBD2 | TRBJ2-5 | TRBV28 | . | TGTGCCAGCAGTCCCAGGTTGCTCATAGCGGGAGGCCCCCAGTACTTC | CASSPRLLIAGGPQYF
. | TRBJ1-2 | TRBV20-1 | . | TGCAGTACCTATGAATATGGCTACACCTTC | CSTYEYGYTF
TRBD1 | TRBJ1-4 | TRBV27 | . | TGTGCCAGCAGTCCCTATGGGACAGCCGAAAAACTGTTTTTT | CASSPYGTAEKLFF
TRBD1 | TRBJ1-3 | TRBV7-6 | . | TGTGCCAGCAGCTTAGACAGGGGACCTCTTCGCTCTGGAAACACCATATATTTT | CASSLDRGPLRSGNTIYF
. | TRBJ1-3 | TRBV19 | . | TGTGCCAGTAGTATATCTCTCTCGGGAAACACCATATATTTT | CASSISLSGNTIYF
. | TRBJ2-7 | TRBV5-1 | . | TGCGCCAGCAGCCTTGGGAGCGGCTCCTACGAGCAGTACTTC | CASSLGSGSYEQYF
. | TRBJ2-7 | TRBV5-6 | . | TGTGCCAGCAGCCTACCGACGGGAAAAAGCTCCTACGAGCAGTACTTC | CASSLPTGKSSYEQYF
. | TRBJ1-2 | TRBV29-1 | . | TGCAGCGTAGCAAGCAACAGGGCCGCCTATGGCTACACCTTC | CSVASNRAAYGYTF
TRBD2 | TRBJ2-1 | TRBV5-6 | . | TGTGCCAGCAGGGGGACTAGCGGGAGGAATGAGCAGTTCTTC | CASRGTSGRNEQFF
. | TRBJ1-6 | TRBV4-3 | medium-sized | TGCGCCAGCAGCGCCCGGTCATCGGACAGTGGTTCACCCCTCCACTTT | CASSARSSDSGSPLHF
. | TRBJ1-4 | TRBV2 | once | TGTGCCGGACAGAAAATGAATGAAAAACTGTTTTTT | CAGQKMNEKLFF
TRBD2 | TRBJ2-3 | TRBV5-1 | few | TGCGCCAGCCGTCGGGGACTAGCGCGCACAGATACGCAGTATTTT | CASRRGLARTDTQYF
TRBD1 | TRBJ1-1 | TRBV19 | . | TGTGCCAGTAGGTCGACAGGGGAGGGCGTCGAAGCTTTCTTT | CASRSTGEGVEAFF
. | TRBJ2-7 | TRBV7-2 | . | TGTGCCAGCAGCTTAGAGGTGCGGCTACCAACCTACGAGCAGTACTTC | CASSLEVRLPTYEQYF
TRBD2 | TRBJ2-1 | TRBV5-4 | once | TGTGCCAGCAGCCGGGGGACTAGCGAGAGCTCCTACAATGAGCAGTTCTTC | CASSRGTSESSYNEQFF
. | TRBJ1-1 | TRBV6-6 | . | TGTGCCAGCAGTTTCTTCCCAGGCCAGGGCACTGAAGCTTTCTTT | CASSFFPGQGTEAFF
. | TRBJ2-5 | TRBV7-9 | . | TGTGCCAGCAGCACAGAGACTAGGGCCCAGTACTTC | CASSTETRAQYF
. | TRBJ1-1 | TRBV13 | . | TGTGCCAGCAGCTTAGTCAGAACAACTCGGGACACTGAAGCTTTCTTT | CASSLVRTTRDTEAFF
. | TRBJ1-1 | TRBV27 | . | TGTGCCAGCAGGAATCTAGGGGTAGCTTTCTTT | CASRNLGVAFF
. | TRBJ1-1 | TRBV5-4 | . | TGTGCCAGCAGCCTAGACAGCCACGCCAAGGAAGCTTTCTTT | CASSLDSHAKEAFF
. | TRBJ2-3 | TRBV11-2 | . | TGTGCCAGCACCCCCCCACTAACAGATACGCAGTATTTT | CASTPPLTDTQYF
TRBD2 | TRBJ2-1 | TRBV5-1 | . | TGCGCCAGCAGCTTCGGGCGGGAGAACGAGCAGTTCTTC | CASSFGRENEQFF
TRBD1 | TRBJ1-2 | TRBV30 | . | TGTGCCTGGAGTGTACTGTCGGACAGGGAAGGGAAAGGCTACACCTTC | CAWSVLSDREGKGYTF
. | TRBJ1-5 | TRBV29-1 | . | TGCAGCTTCCGACATTTAGATCAGCCCCAGCATTTT | CSFRHLDQPQHF
TRBD1 | TRBJ2-7 | TRBV6-1 | . | TGTGCCAGCAGGACGATTCGGACAGGGGGCTACGAGCAGTACTTC | CASRTIRTGGYEQYF
. | TRBJ1-5 | TRBV6-1 | . | TGTGCCAGCAGATTAATTGGCAATCAGCCCCAGCATTTT | CASRLIGNQPQHF
. | TRBJ1-1 | TRBV6-1 | . | TGTGCCAGCAGGTGGGAGGTTGACACTGAAGCTTTCTTT | CASRWEVDTEAFF
. | TRBJ2-1 | TRBV5-6 | . | TGTGCCAGCAGCGGGTCCGCCCGAGGTGAGCAGTTCTTC | CASSGSARGEQFF
TRBD2 | TRBJ2-7 | TRBV7-7 | . | TGTGCTAGCAGCTCCGGGACTAGCGGGAGGAGCGAGCAGTACTTC | CASSSGTSGRSEQYF
. | TRBJ1-3 | TRBV7-2 | . | TGTGCCAGCAGCCGACGAGCGGGGCCCGGAAACACCATATATTTT | CASSRRAGPGNTIYF